Listed below are T cell receptor beta chains from one sample, sequenced in a study of quantifying T cell responses using KT2 cells. TCRdb reprocessed the UMI-ligation and nested PCR reads via MiXCR and lists one record per CDR3 protein. The data hold about 41,000 distinct CDR3 sequences, with 15% to 20% observed a single time. The sequencing sample was made of PBMCs spiked with cells of the T cell clone KT2. Source of these receptors: a human donor. Both conserved end residues are part of each CDR3. Fields, in order: V gene, clone size, D gene, CDR3 protein. D genes are given only for firm matches. A row's size may be missing; if present it is once, few, many or a size class.

v_call: TRBV20-1
clone_size: few
d_call: TRBD2
cdr3_aa: CSARRGVRGTGELFF

v_call: TRBV4-3
clone_size: many
d_call: TRBD1
cdr3_aa: CASSQAWQGDYEQYF

v_call: TRBV10-2
clone_size: many
d_call: -
cdr3_aa: CASSEGEKLFF

v_call: TRBV7-2
clone_size: medium-sized
d_call: -
cdr3_aa: CASSLTGGNSGNTIYF

v_call: TRBV27
clone_size: -
d_call: TRBD1
cdr3_aa: CASSLSGTGGVGEAFF

v_call: TRBV12-3/TRBV12-4
clone_size: few
d_call: -
cdr3_aa: CASSKGALPNQPQHF

v_call: TRBV7-2
clone_size: few
d_call: -
cdr3_aa: CASSLASTSTSEAFF

v_call: TRBV20-1
clone_size: -
d_call: -
cdr3_aa: CSARFGGNTDTQYF

v_call: TRBV4-2
clone_size: few
d_call: -
cdr3_aa: CASSQDPDSSGANVLTF

v_call: TRBV2
clone_size: once
d_call: -
cdr3_aa: CASRGGNNQPQHF